The 30 T cell receptor beta chains presented below share a single source sample, sequenced in a study of identical twins. Each CDR3 protein is one row after TCRdb ran MiXCR on the 5' RACE reads. The sample has 460,000 or so distinct CDR3 sequences, approximately 15% seen once. This sample also belongs to another study, concerning yellow fever vaccine responses in identical twins.

The sequencing input was CD4+ T cells sorted from blood. These receptors were obtained from a woman aged 18-30 years in good health.

Only a few counts were recorded for this clonotype. The rearrangement uses TRBV20-1 and TRBJ1-2, with D hard to call. The germline V and J ends were trimmed by 3 bases and 2 bases, with 10 bases remaining between them. Germline V CDR1 and CDR2: DFQATT, SNEGSKA (reference sequence). The CDR3 sequence is 13 residues long. CDR3 region: CSASLQRNYGYTF. DNA of the CDR3: TGCAGTGCTAGTTTACAGAGAAACTATGGCTACACCTTC.

This clonotype was counted between two and nine times. The chain couples TRBV6-2 or TRBV6-3 to TRBJ2-7, with D perhaps matching TRBD1 (6 bases). Germline V CDR1 and CDR2: MNHEY, SVGEGT. CDR3 length equals 13 residues. V was trimmed by 11 bases and J by 0 bases, leaving 14 bases between them. In DNA, the CDR3 is TGTGCCGGGCGGACAGCCAGCTCCTACGAGCAGTACTTC. Its translation: CAGRTASSYEQYF.

The chain uses TRBV30 and TRBJ2-3; 13 bases fit TRBD2. V shed 4 bases and J 8 bases; nucleotides not matched to a gene: 6. The germline gives CDR1 GTSNPN, CDR2 SVGIG (reference sequence). The CDR3 covers 14 residues. The CDR3 sequence is CAWMSGLAGRTQYF. The CDR3 bases are TGTGCCTGGATGTCGGGACTAGCGGGACGTACGCAGTATTTT. Variable domain in full (rest from reference TRBV30 and TRBJ2-3): SQTIHQWPATLVQPVGSPLSLECTVEGTSNPNLYWYRQAAGRGLQLLFYSVGIGQISSEVPQNLSASRPQDRQFILSSKKLLLSDSGFYLCAWMSGLAGRTQYFGPGTRLTVL.

The sample holds a few counts of this clonotype. The chain uses TRBV10-3 and TRBJ2-5, with a possible D match to TRBD1 (5 bases). Deletions cut 4 bases from V and 4 bases from J, with 7 bases between. The CDR3 runs to 12 residues. The germline CDR1 and CDR2 sequences are ENHRY and SYGVKD. The CDR3 DNA sequence: TGTGCCATCAGTGTGGGGCGAGAGACCCAGTACTTC. This translates into CAISVGRETQYF.

This clonotype was seen more than once but under ten times. The chain has TRBV6-5 and TRBJ2-7; 7 bases fit TRBD1. The CDR3 consists of 15 residues. V lost 6 bases to trimming and J lost 2 bases; unmatched junction nucleotides: 10. Looked up from germline, CDR1 is MNHEY and CDR2 is SVGAGI. The CDR3 sequence: CASRYTGTVPYEQYF. In nucleotides, the CDR3 is TGTGCCAGCAGATATACCGGGACAGTGCCCTACGAGCAGTACTTC.

A few counts support this clonotype. The V and J genes are TRBV12-3 or TRBV12-4 and TRBJ2-7, with 11 positions matching TRBD1. The CDR3 is 15 amino acids. J was trimmed by 6 bases and V by 1 base; bases with no gene match: 5. The CDR3 protein is CASSLGTGGLFEQYF. CDR3 sequence (DNA): TGTGCCAGCAGTTTAGGGACAGGGGGCCTCTTCGAGCAGTACTTC.

A few counts support this clonotype. This chain connects TRBV6-1 to TRBJ1-1; weak D call: TRBD1 (5 bases). This CDR3 region has 15 residues. V was shortened by 6 bases and J by 0 bases, with 14 bases between the two germline ends. CDR1 is MNHNS and CDR2 is SASEGT in the germline V gene. Here the CDR3 reads CASRRGGAVNTEAFF. In nucleotides, the CDR3 is TGTGCCAGCAGGCGCGGTGGGGCGGTGAACACTGAAGCTTTCTTT.

As DNA, the CDR3 is TGTGCCAGCAGCTCACGTTTCGGGGGCCTTGGTGAGCAGTTCTTC. Its protein is CASSSRFGGLGEQFF. This rearrangement joins TRBV7-6 to TRBJ2-1; D might be TRBD1 or TRBD2, each matching 6 bases. Trimming removed 4 bases from V and 9 bases from J, with 19 bases in between. CDR3 length: 15 residues. Germline lookup yields CDR1 SGHVS and CDR2 FNYEAQ.

This clonotype showed up just a few times. The chain joins TRBV15 to TRBJ1-4, with no clear D. This CDR3 is built from 15 residues. V shed 0 bases and J shed 5 bases, with 10 bases lying between them. CDR1 and CDR2 from the germline V gene are LNHNV and YYDKDF (reference sequence). This CDR3 is CATSRDLGINEKLFF. The CDR3 DNA is TGTGCCACCAGCAGAGATCTGGGGATAAATGAAAAACTGTTTTTT. Drawing the rest from reference TRBV15 and TRBJ1-4, the complete variable domain is DAMVIQNPRYQVTQFGKPVTLSCSQTLNHNVMYWYQQKSSQAPKLLFHYYDKDFNNEADTPDNFQSRRPNTSFCFLDIRSPGLGDTAMYLCATSRDLGINEKLFFGSGTQLSVL.

Many counts were recorded for this clonotype. This chain uses TRBV29-1 with TRBJ2-7; D call uncertain. Trimming shortened V by 7 bases and J by 0 bases, and 7 bases separated the two germline ends. Germline V CDR1 and CDR2: SQVTM, ANQGSEA. The CDR3 has 11 amino acids. The CDR3 coding sequence is TGCAGCGCCAGCGACTCCTACGAGCAGTACTTC. Protein sequence: CSASDSYEQYF.

V and J are TRBV7-2 and TRBJ2-3, with D unclear. V was cut by 4 bases and J by 3 bases, with 14 bases left in between. The CDR3 is made up of 15 amino acids. Germline V gene sequence: CDR1 SGHTA, CDR2 FQGNSA. CDR3 residues: CASSYPELGTDTQYF. As DNA, the CDR3 is TGTGCCAGCAGCTACCCTGAGTTGGGTACAGATACGCAGTATTTT.

This clonotype appeared many times. This chain connects TRBV5-1 to TRBJ2-1; D possibly corresponds to TRBD1 (6 bases). The CDR3 is made up of 12 amino acids. Trimming stripped 1 base from V and 7 bases from J, with 6 bases between. Germline CDR1 and CDR2: SGHRS and YFSETQ. CDR3 sequence (DNA): TGCGCCAGCAGCTTGACAGGGAATGAGCAGTTCTTC. Its protein product is CASSLTGNEQFF.

This clonotype was detected many times. The chain couples TRBV4-2 to TRBJ2-1; D is uncertain. Trimming pared 1 base from V and 7 bases from J, leaving 8 bases between. CDR1 is LGHNA and CDR2 is YNFKEQ in the germline V gene. The CDR3 has 13 amino acids. Here the CDR3 DNA reads TGTGCCAGCAGCCAAGCGTCTCTGAATGAGCAGTTCTTC. Translated, it gives CASSQASLNEQFF.

This clonotype was picked up many times. The chain has TRBV5-1 and TRBJ2-5; tentative D call: TRBD2 (6 bases). From germline, CDR1 is SGHRS and CDR2 YFSETQ. The V gene lost 1 base and the J gene lost 5 bases, with 9 bases spanning the gap. CDR3 length: 13 amino acids. CDR3 sequence: CASSLKAGETQYF. The DNA of the CDR3 is TGCGCCAGCAGCTTGAAGGCGGGGGAGACCCAGTACTTC.

CDR3 sequence: CASSQGTSGRYPYEQYF. The CDR3 DNA is TGTGCCAGCAGCCAGGGGACTAGCGGGAGGTACCCCTACGAGCAGTACTTC. The V gene is TRBV5-6, the J gene TRBJ2-7; 15 bases match TRBD2. Germline trimming cut 4 bases from V and 2 bases from J; bases unmatched to any gene: 7. Germline-derived CDR1 and CDR2 are SGHDT and YYEEEE. The CDR3 covers 17 residues.

This chain links TRBV7-2 with TRBJ1-4; TRBD1 is a possible D gene (5 bases). There are 16 residues in the CDR3. V was cut by 5 bases and J by 10 bases, with 23 bases left in between. Germline-derived CDR1 and CDR2 are SGHTA and FQGNSA. CDR3 bases: TGTGCCAGCAGCCCTCCCCCGGCAGGGTCCGGGGGAAAACTGTTTTTT. This encodes CASSPPPAGSGGKLFF. Complete variable domain (other parts from reference TRBV7-2 and TRBJ1-4): GAGVSQSPSNKVTEKGKDVELRCDPISGHTALYWYRQSLGQGLEFLIYFQGNSAPDKSGLPSDRFSAERTGGSVSTLTIQRTQQEDSAVYLCASSPPPAGSGGKLFFGSGTQLSVL.

The V and J genes are TRBV5-1 and TRBJ2-3; 15 nucleotides match TRBD2. CDR3 length: 19 amino acids. With V trimmed by 4 bases and J by 3 bases, 12 bases remained unmatched. Germline V gene data show CDR1 as SGHRS and CDR2 as YFSETQ. The CDR3 loop reads CASSPRRTSGRAVTDTQYF. Written as DNA, the CDR3 is TGCGCCAGCAGCCCCCGACGGACTAGCGGGAGGGCCGTGACAGATACGCAGTATTTT.

V and J are TRBV6-1 and TRBJ2-1, with D possibly matching TRBD2 (7 bases). The CDR3 spans 14 residues. V was pared by 6 bases and J by 8 bases, with 17 bases between. Germline V CDR1 and CDR2: MNHNS, SASEGT. As DNA, the CDR3 is TGTGCCAGCAGCCCTAGGGGGGGGTCGTATGAGCAGTTCTTC. Its protein is CASSPRGGSYEQFF.

On this clonotype: Sequence at one end of the junction differs from germline and may be a read error. The genes are TRBV7-7 and TRBJ2-1; 7 positions match TRBD2. CDR1 SSHAT and CDR2 FNYEAQ come from the germline V gene (reference sequence). This CDR3 comprises 15 residues. CDR3 in DNA: TGTGCTAGCAGCTTGGAGCGGGGCCGGACGAATGAGCAGTTCTTC. This sequence encodes CASSLERGRTNEQFF.

There are a few counts of this clonotype. The V call is TRBV7-2, the J call TRBJ1-4; the D gene is possibly TRBD1 (5 bases). Germline values: CDR1 SGHTA, CDR2 FQGNSA. This CDR3 is built from 16 residues. V lost 5 bases, J lost 4 bases, and 17 bases lay in between. The CDR3 nucleotides are TGTGCCAGCAGCGTCCGGGGGAGCCGGGGTAATGAAAAACTGTTTTTT. It is translated as CASSVRGSRGNEKLFF.

V and J are TRBV20-1 and TRBJ2-3; no firm D call. The CDR3 spans 14 residues. The germline gives CDR1 DFQATT, CDR2 SNEGSKA (reference sequence). The ends were cut back, 5 bases at V and 4 bases at J, with 16 bases in the middle. CDR3 in amino acids: CSAPEVRRADTQYF. In DNA, the CDR3 is TGCAGTGCTCCGGAAGTTAGAAGAGCAGATACGCAGTATTTT.

V is TRBV25-1 and J is TRBJ2-1; D is possibly TRBD1 (5 bases). The germline V and J ends were trimmed by 0 bases and 9 bases, with 12 bases remaining between them. The germline CDR1 and CDR2 sequences are MGHDK and SYGVNS. The CDR3 length is 14 residues. The CDR3 DNA is TGTGCCAGCAGTGAATATCTGCCCAGGGCTGAGCAGTTCTTC. This sequence encodes CASSEYLPRAEQFF.

J is TRBJ2-7 and V is TRBV19; 12 bases fit TRBD2. CDR1 and CDR2 (germline): LNHDA, SQIVND (reference sequence). This CDR3 region has 16 residues. Trimming took 5 bases from V and 1 from J; bases not matched to a gene: 6. CDR3 loop: CASSLRGLAGSYEQYF. The CDR3 nucleotides read TGTGCCAGTAGTTTACGAGGACTAGCGGGGTCCTACGAGCAGTACTTC.

The rearrangement joins TRBV6-2 or TRBV6-3 to TRBJ2-2; 7 bases map to TRBD1. The CDR3 runs 17 residues. J was trimmed by 7 bases and V by 6 bases; bases with no gene match: 17. The germline CDR1 and CDR2 sequences are MNHEY and SVGEGT. CDR3 region: CASSHGDSAIRIGELFF. The CDR3 DNA follows: TGTGCCAGCAGCCACGGGGACAGCGCAATTAGGATCGGGGAGCTGTTTTTT.

This clonotype has more than one count but fewer than ten. CDR3 DNA sequence: TGTGCCAGCAGCTTTCCCGAAAGGGGAAGCAATCAGCCCCAGCATTTT. This gives the protein CASSFPERGSNQPQHF. This chain uses TRBV7-2 with TRBJ1-5, with D maybe TRBD1 (5 bases). Germline lookup yields CDR1 SGHTA and CDR2 FQGNSA. The CDR3 is made up of 16 amino acids. V lost 3 bases to trimming and J lost 1 base, with 13 bases between them.

V usage is TRBV7-9 and J usage is TRBJ2-1; tentatively, D is TRBD1 (6 bases). V gave up 2 bases and J gave up 2 bases, with 13 bases separating them. The CDR3 loop spans 16 amino acids. In germline, CDR1 is SEHNR, CDR2 FQNEAQ (reference sequence). In DNA, the CDR3 is TGTGCCAGCAGCTTATCCTCAGGGGCCCCCTACAATGAGCAGTTCTTC. As protein: CASSLSSGAPYNEQFF.

With respect to this clonotype: Because it lacks the conserved phenylalanine or tryptophan at the end, this CDR3 is likely a read error. The gene calls are TRBV3-1 and TRBJ2-1; tentatively, D is TRBD2 (6 bases). This CDR3 is 14 amino acids long. Per the germline V gene, CDR1 is LGHDT and CDR2 is YNNKEL (reference sequence). Between the trimmed V and J ends, which lost 5 bases and 1 base, there was a span of 9 bases. CDR3 bases: TGTGCCAGCAGCTTCCGGGAGTCCTACAATGAGCAGTTCCTC. Protein product: CASSFRESYNEQFL.

The chain has TRBV3-1 and TRBJ2-5; a possible D gene is TRBD2 (6 bases). Germline CDR1 is LGHDT and CDR2 is YNNKEL (reference sequence). CDR3 size: 14 residues. The ends were cut back, 0 bases at V and 7 bases at J, with 12 bases in the middle. The CDR3 loop reads CASSQEVGRGTQYF. The CDR3, as DNA: TGTGCCAGCAGCCAAGAGGTCGGGAGAGGGACCCAGTACTTC.

This clonotype came up a few times. This rearrangement joins TRBV5-1 to TRBJ1-4; D remains unclear. The CDR3 runs to 17 residues. CDR1 SGHRS and CDR2 YFSETQ come from the germline V gene. With 4 bases removed from V and 8 bases from J, the gap between germline ends came to 24 bases. The CDR3 is CASSPRALAGNVEKLFF. Here the CDR3 DNA reads TGCGCCAGCAGCCCCCGGGCCCTCGCCGGCAATGTCGAAAAACTGTTTTTT.

This clonotype has ten or more counts. DNA for the CDR3: TGTGCCAGCAGCCAAGTCAGAGCCTACGAGCAGTACTTC. The encoded protein is CASSQVRAYEQYF. The chain carries TRBV3-1 and TRBJ2-7, with D uncertain. Per the germline V gene, CDR1 is LGHDT and CDR2 is YNNKEL (reference sequence). There are 13 residues in the CDR3. V lost 1 base, J lost 2 bases, and 6 bases lay in between.